This entry lists 22 T cell receptor beta chains sequenced from one sample in a study of T cell repertoires in cytomegalovirus infection. TCRdb reprocessed the reads with MiXCR, giving one entry per CDR3 protein. The sample lists about 450,000 distinct CDR3 sequences, roughly 30% occurring once. Sequenced sample: PBMCs. The source of these receptors is a human donor in good health (CMV status not recorded). Some clones in this sample may be carry-over from other donors' samples.

With regard to this clonotype: The missing conserved phenylalanine or tryptophan at the end of this CDR3 makes a read error likely. V and J are TRBV6-6 and TRBJ2-6; D ambiguous. CDR3 length: 14 residues. Per the germline V gene, CDR1 is MNHNY and CDR2 is SVGAGI (reference sequence). This chain's CDR3 is CARSISSGANVLTL. Here the CDR3 DNA reads TGTGCACGCAGTATCAGTTCTGGGGCCAACGTCCTGACTTTA.

The sample holds a few counts of this clonotype. V usage is TRBV6-1 and J usage is TRBJ1-6; no definite D call. This CDR3 contains 13 residues. With 6 bases removed from V and 5 bases from J, the gap between germline ends came to 8 bases. The germline V gene encodes CDR1 MNHNS and CDR2 SASEGT. For the CDR3, the DNA is TGTGCCAGCAGCTCCGCGGATAATTCACCCCTCCACTTT. Translated: CASSSADNSPLHF.

The J gene is TRBJ2-7, the V gene TRBV18; TRBD1 is a possible D gene (5 bases). CDR1 is KGHSH and CDR2 is LQKENI in the germline V gene. The CDR3 extends over 15 amino acids. Deletions cut 0 bases from V and 0 bases from J, with 9 bases between. The CDR3: CASSPPGESSYEQYF. The CDR3, as DNA: TGTGCCAGCTCACCACCAGGGGAAAGCTCCTACGAGCAGTACTTC.

Regarding this clonotype: The junction shows a germline mismatch at one end, possibly a read error. This sequence joins TRBV7-2 and TRBJ2-5; 8 bases align to TRBD1. The CDR3 loop spans 13 amino acids. CDR1 is SGHTA, CDR2 FQGNSA, per germline. CDR3 residues: CSSSLGQGETRYF. CDR3 DNA sequence: TGTTCCAGCAGCTTAGGACAGGGAGAGACCAGGTACTTC.

This clonotype was seen a handful of times. The chain links TRBV27 to TRBJ2-6; D call uncertain. Trimming removed 4 bases at V and 3 bases at J, with 7 bases between. From germline, CDR1 is MNHEY and CDR2 SMNVEV (reference sequence). CDR3 size: 14 residues. This CDR3 is CASSSHFGANVLTF. The CDR3 nucleotides are TGTGCCAGCAGTTCCCACTTTGGGGCCAACGTCCTGACTTTC. The whole variable domain, remainder taken from reference TRBV27 and TRBJ2-6, is EAQVTQNPRYLITVTGKKLTVTCSQNMNHEYMSWYRQDPGLGLRQIYYSMNVEVTDKGDVPEGYKVSRKEKRNFPLILESPSPNQTSLYFCASSSHFGANVLTFGAGSRLTVL.

Many counts were recorded for this clonotype. CDR3 in DNA: TGCGCCAGCAGCCAGCGACTAGCAGCTAGCACAGATACGCAGTATTTT. Residues: CASSQRLAASTDTQYF. The V gene is TRBV4-1, the J gene TRBJ2-3; 7 nucleotides align to TRBD2. The V gene end was trimmed by 3 bases and the J gene end by 0 bases; junction bases not matched to a gene: 6. Per the germline V gene, CDR1 is MGHRA and CDR2 is YSYEKL. The CDR3 length is 16 residues.

A note on this clonotype: A read error may explain this, as a much larger clone is one base away. The V call is TRBV12-3 or TRBV12-4, the J call TRBJ2-5, with 7 bases that match TRBD2. This CDR3 has 13 residues. The CDR3 spells CASSSRGVETLYF. The CDR3 DNA reads TGTGCCAGCAGCTCCCGGGGGGTTGAGACCCTGTACTTC.

Here the CDR3 DNA reads TGTGCCAGTAGTACGCCGGGAACCTACGAGCAGTACTTC. Its translation: CASSTPGTYEQYF. V and J are TRBV19 and TRBJ2-7; D is perhaps TRBD2 (5 bases). V was shortened by 4 bases and J by 2 bases, with 9 bases between the two germline ends. Germline V gene data show CDR1 as LNHDA and CDR2 as SQIVND (reference sequence). The CDR3 is 13 amino acids.

This clonotype came up many times. The chain combines TRBV7-2 with TRBJ2-1; 9 bases map to TRBD1. The CDR3 consists of 21 residues. The germline V gene encodes CDR1 SGHTA and CDR2 FQGNSA. The V and J ends lost 5 bases and 3 bases, in that order; junction bases with no gene match: 23. The CDR3 sequence is CASSPPFDRGMARTIYNEQFF. The CDR3 coding sequence is TGTGCCAGCAGCCCCCCATTCGACAGGGGGATGGCCCGGACGATCTACAATGAGCAGTTCTTC.

This clonotype was observed at least ten times. This sequence joins TRBV6-1 and TRBJ2-5; 12 positions agree with TRBD2. V was clipped by 4 bases and J by 2 bases; unmatched bases: 2. The CDR3 extends over 15 amino acids. Looked up from germline, CDR1 is MNHNS and CDR2 is SASEGT. The CDR3 region has the DNA TGTGCCAGCAGTGCCCTAGCGGGGGGGCAAGAGACCCAGTACTTC. This gives the protein CASSALAGGQETQYF.

This clonotype was observed a few times. With a much larger clone just one base away, this may be a read error. The genes are TRBV7-9 and TRBJ2-5; no clear D gene. In germline, CDR1 is SEHNR, CDR2 FQNEAQ (reference sequence). The CDR3 length is 12 residues. V lost 3 bases, J lost 1 base, and 3 bases lay in between. CDR3: CASSFGQETQYF. CDR3 DNA sequence: TGTGCCAGCAGCTTCGGCCAAGAGACCCAGTACTTC.

This clonotype showed up just a few times. The genes are TRBV7-2 and TRBJ2-7; the D call may be TRBD1 or TRBD2 (5 bases each). The CDR3 sequence is 15 residues long. V was trimmed by 0 bases and J by 7 bases, leaving 16 bases between them. CDR1 and CDR2 from the germline V gene are SGHTA and FQGNSA. CDR3 DNA: TGTGCCAGCAGCTTAGCGGAGCACGGGTGGGGGGAGCAGTACTTC. Its protein is CASSLAEHGWGEQYF. The whole variable domain, remainder taken from reference TRBV7-2 and TRBJ2-7, is GAGVSQSPSNKVTEKGKDVELRCDPISGHTALYWYRQSLGQGLEFLIYFQGNSAPDKSGLPSDRFSAERTGGSVSTLTIQRTQQEDSAVYLCASSLAEHGWGEQYFGPGTRLTVT.

This chain links TRBV27 with TRBJ1-1; 9 bases are shared with TRBD1. CDR1 is MNHEY, CDR2 SMNVEV, per germline (reference sequence). The trim removed 5 bases at V and 8 bases at J, leaving 15 bases unmatched. CDR3 length equals 16 residues. CDR3 loop: CASSPRQGGGWLEAFF. The CDR3 bases are TGTGCCAGCAGTCCCCGACAGGGGGGGGGTTGGTTGGAAGCTTTCTTT.

The sample holds many counts of this clonotype. The chain carries TRBV7-2 and TRBJ1-5; D is perhaps TRBD1 (5 bases). This CDR3 is 16 amino acids long. Germline assignment: CDR1 SGHTA and CDR2 FQGNSA. V lost 0 bases, J lost 9 bases, and 18 bases lay in between. Here the CDR3 reads CASSLAGTGRYRPQHF. The CDR3 DNA follows: TGTGCCAGCAGCTTAGCCGGGACCGGGAGGTATCGGCCCCAGCATTTT.

In its sample, this clonotype was seen a few times. This chain joins TRBV10-2 and TRBJ2-2; 16 bases line up with TRBD2. The V and J ends lost 7 bases and 6 bases, in that order; junction bases with no gene match: 11. Germline values: CDR1 WSHSY, CDR2 SAAADI. The CDR3 has 18 amino acids. The CDR3 DNA reads as TGCGCCAGCACCCAGATGGGACTAGCGGGGGGGCCTTCCGGGGAGCTGTTTTTT. Amino acids: CASTQMGLAGGPSGELFF.

In its sample, this clonotype was seen a few times. This chain uses TRBV7-6 with TRBJ1-1; perhaps TRBD1 as D (5 bases). The ends were cut back, 5 bases at V and 6 bases at J, with 13 bases in the middle. The CDR3 covers 13 residues. Germline lookup yields CDR1 SGHVS and CDR2 FNYEAQ. The CDR3 here is CASSSGGGAEAFF. The CDR3 DNA reads TGTGCCAGCAGCAGCGGCGGGGGAGCTGAAGCTTTCTTT.

This clonotype was found many times. The V gene is TRBV7-9, the J gene TRBJ1-6, with 8 bases lining up with TRBD1. Germline V CDR1 and CDR2: SEHNR, FQNEAQ (reference sequence). There are 14 residues in the CDR3. V gave up 5 bases and J gave up 9 bases; unmatched junction bases: 6. The CDR3 bases are TGTGCCAGCAGCGCCGACAGGGGAGGTTCACCCCTCCACTTT. This codes for CASSADRGGSPLHF. Using reference TRBV7-9 and TRBJ1-6 for the parts outside the CDR3, the full variable domain is DTGVSQNPRHKITKRGQNVTFRCDPISEHNRLYWYRQTLGQGPEFLTYFQNEAQLEKSRLLSDRFSAERPKGSFSTLEIQRTEQGDSAMYLCASSADRGGSPLHFGNGTRLTVT.

The J gene is TRBJ2-5, the V gene TRBV20-1, with D maybe TRBD1 (5 bases). Trimming took off 0 bases at V and 1 base at J, with 12 bases between the two ends. Germline loops: CDR1 DFQATT, CDR2 SNEGSKA (reference sequence). This CDR3 contains 15 residues. The CDR3 spells CSARDTGLTQETQYF. As DNA, the CDR3 is TGCAGTGCTAGAGATACAGGCCTGACCCAAGAGACCCAGTACTTC.

The table lists this clonotype with a few counts. The genes are TRBV7-3 and TRBJ1-2; a weak D match, TRBD1 (6 bases). CDR3 length equals 13 residues. Germline values: CDR1 SGHTA, CDR2 FQGTGA. The V end lost 5 bases, the J end lost 9 bases, and 16 bases lay between the germline ends. CDR3 bases: TGTGCCAGCAGCCCCTCGGGGGGGCTGCGCTACACCTTC. Its translation is CASSPSGGLRYTF.

The chain combines TRBV11-2 with TRBJ2-3; D remains unclear. Germline CDR1 reads SGHAT; CDR2 reads FQNNGV. The CDR3 is made up of 15 amino acids. With 2 bases removed from V and 3 bases from J, the gap between germline ends came to 12 bases. The CDR3 region is CASSLYSRQTDTQYF. The CDR3 coding sequence is TGTGCCAGCAGCTTATATTCGCGGCAGACAGATACGCAGTATTTT.

This clonotype was recorded many times. This chain uses TRBV6-2 or TRBV6-3 with TRBJ1-5; D call uncertain. This CDR3 has 15 residues. Germline assignment: CDR1 MNHEY and CDR2 SVGEGT. V lost 0 bases and J 7 bases, leaving 13 bases between the germline ends. This CDR3 reads CASSYSGRGGQPQHF. The CDR3 region has the DNA TGTGCCAGCAGTTACTCAGGCCGAGGAGGGCAGCCCCAGCATTTT.

This clonotype has just one count. The final CDR3 position lacks the conserved phenylalanine or tryptophan, pointing to a likely read error. It is unclear where the CDR3 begins or ends on the DNA, so no DNA is shown, and the CDR3 is as TCRdb lists it. The chain links TRBV28 to TRBJ1-2; the table's D call of TRBD1 was not tested on the DNA. The germline CDR1 and CDR2 sequences are MDHEN and SYDVKM. The CDR3 numbers 10 amino acids, ends counted. CDR3: CASVGPCSRD.